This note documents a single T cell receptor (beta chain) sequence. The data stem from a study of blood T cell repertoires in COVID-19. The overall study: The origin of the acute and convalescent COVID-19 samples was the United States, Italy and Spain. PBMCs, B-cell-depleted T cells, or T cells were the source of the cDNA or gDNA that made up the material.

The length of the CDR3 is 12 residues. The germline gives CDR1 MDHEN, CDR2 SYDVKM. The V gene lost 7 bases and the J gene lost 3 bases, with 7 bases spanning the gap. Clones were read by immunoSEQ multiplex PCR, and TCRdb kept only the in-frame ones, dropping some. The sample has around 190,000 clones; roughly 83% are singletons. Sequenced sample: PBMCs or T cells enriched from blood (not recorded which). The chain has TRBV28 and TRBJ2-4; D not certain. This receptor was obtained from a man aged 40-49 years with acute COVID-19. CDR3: CASNSGKNIQYF. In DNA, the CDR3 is TGTGCCAGCAATAGTGGCAAAAACATTCAGTACTTC.